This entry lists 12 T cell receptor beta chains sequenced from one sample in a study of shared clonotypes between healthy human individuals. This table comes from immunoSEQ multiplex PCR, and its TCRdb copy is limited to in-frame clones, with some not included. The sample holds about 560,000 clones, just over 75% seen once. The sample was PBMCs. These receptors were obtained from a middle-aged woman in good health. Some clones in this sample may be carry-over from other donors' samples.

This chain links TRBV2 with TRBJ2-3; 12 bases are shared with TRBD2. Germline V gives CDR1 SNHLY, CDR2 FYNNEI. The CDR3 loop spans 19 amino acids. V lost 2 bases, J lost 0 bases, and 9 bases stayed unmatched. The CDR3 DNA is TGTGCCAGCAGTGAATGGACTAGCGGGACCGAACTTAGCACAGATACGCAGTATTTT. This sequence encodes CASSEWTSGTELSTDTQYF.

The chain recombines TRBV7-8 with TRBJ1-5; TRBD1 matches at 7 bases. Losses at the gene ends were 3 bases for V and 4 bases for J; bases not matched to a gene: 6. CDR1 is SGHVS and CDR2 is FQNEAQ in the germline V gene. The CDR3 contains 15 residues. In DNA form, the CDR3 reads TGTGCCAGCAGCTTCGTGGCACAGGGGAATCAGCCCCAGCATTTT. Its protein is CASSFVAQGNQPQHF.

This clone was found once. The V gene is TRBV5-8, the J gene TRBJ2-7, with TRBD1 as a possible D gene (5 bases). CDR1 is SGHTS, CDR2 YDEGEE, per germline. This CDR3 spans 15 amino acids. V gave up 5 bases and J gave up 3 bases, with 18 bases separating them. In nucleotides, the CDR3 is TGTGCCAGCAGATTGACAGACCCGACGGACTACGAGCAGTACTTC. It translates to CASRLTDPTDYEQYF.

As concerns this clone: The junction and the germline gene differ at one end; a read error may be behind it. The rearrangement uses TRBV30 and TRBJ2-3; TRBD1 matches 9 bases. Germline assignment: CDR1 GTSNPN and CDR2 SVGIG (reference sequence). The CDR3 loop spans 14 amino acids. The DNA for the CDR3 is TGTGCCTGGAGTCAGGGACAGGGTAAGGATAAGCAGTATTTT. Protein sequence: CAWSQGQGKDKQYF.

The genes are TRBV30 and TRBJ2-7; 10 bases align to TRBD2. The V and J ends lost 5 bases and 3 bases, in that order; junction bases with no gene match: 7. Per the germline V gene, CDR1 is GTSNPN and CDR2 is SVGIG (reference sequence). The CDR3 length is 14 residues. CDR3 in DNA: TGTGCCTGGGGTCCAAGGACTAGCGGCTACGAGCAGTACTTC. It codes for CAWGPRTSGYEQYF.

CDR3 residues: CASSLASGGGYTEAFF. Written as DNA, the CDR3 is TGTGCCAGCAGCTTAGCGTCGGGGGGTGGGTACACTGAAGCTTTCTTT. The chain joins TRBV7-8 to TRBJ1-1; tentative D call: TRBD1 (5 bases). Germline CDR1 and CDR2: SGHVS and FQNEAQ. CDR3 size: 16 residues. V gave up 0 bases and J gave up 3 bases, with 14 bases separating them. The complete variable domain, with remaining parts taken from reference TRBV7-8 and TRBJ1-1, reads GAGVSQSPRYKVAKRGQDVALRCDPISGHVSLFWYQQALGQGPEFLTYFQNEAQLDKSGLPSDRFFAERPEGSVSTLKIQRTQQEDSAVYLCASSLASGGGYTEAFFGQGTRLTVV.

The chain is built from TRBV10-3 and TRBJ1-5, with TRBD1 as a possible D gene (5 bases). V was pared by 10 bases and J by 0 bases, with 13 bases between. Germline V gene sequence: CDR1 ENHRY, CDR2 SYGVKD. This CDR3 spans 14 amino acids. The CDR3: CATSGTYSNQPQHF. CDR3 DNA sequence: TGTGCCACCTCCGGGACTTATAGCAATCAGCCCCAGCATTTT.

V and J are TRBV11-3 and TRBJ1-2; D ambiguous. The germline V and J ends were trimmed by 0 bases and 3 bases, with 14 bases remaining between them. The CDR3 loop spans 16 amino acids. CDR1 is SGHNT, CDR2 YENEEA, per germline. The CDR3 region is CASSLERKEGDYGYTF. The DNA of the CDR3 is TGTGCCAGCAGCTTAGAGAGGAAGGAGGGAGACTATGGCTACACCTTC.

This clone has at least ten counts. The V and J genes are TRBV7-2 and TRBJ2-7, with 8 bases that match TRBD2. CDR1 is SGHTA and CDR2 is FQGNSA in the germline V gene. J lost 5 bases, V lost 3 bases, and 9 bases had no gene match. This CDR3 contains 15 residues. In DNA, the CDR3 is TGTGCCAGCAGCTTTCAGACCGGGACTAGGAACGAGCAGTACTTC. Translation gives CASSFQTGTRNEQYF.

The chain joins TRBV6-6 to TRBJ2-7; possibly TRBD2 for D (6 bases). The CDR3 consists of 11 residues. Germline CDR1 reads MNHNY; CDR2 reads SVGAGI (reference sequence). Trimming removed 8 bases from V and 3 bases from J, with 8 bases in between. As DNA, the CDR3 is TGTGCCAGCCGCGGGAACTACGAGCAGTACTTC. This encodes CASRGNYEQYF.

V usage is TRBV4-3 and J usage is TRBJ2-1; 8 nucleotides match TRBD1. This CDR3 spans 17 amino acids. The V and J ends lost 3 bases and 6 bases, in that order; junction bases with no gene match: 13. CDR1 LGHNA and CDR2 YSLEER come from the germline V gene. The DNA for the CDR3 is TGCGCCAGCAGCCATTACTACCAGGGGGCCCGCCTCAATGAGCAGTTCTTC. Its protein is CASSHYYQGARLNEQFF.

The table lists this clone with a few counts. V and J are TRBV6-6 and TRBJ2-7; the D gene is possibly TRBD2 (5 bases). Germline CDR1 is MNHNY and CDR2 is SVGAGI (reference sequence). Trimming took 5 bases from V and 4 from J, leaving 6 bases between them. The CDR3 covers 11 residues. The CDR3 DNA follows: TGTGCCAGCAGTCGGGGTTACGAGCAGTACTTC. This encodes CASSRGYEQYF.